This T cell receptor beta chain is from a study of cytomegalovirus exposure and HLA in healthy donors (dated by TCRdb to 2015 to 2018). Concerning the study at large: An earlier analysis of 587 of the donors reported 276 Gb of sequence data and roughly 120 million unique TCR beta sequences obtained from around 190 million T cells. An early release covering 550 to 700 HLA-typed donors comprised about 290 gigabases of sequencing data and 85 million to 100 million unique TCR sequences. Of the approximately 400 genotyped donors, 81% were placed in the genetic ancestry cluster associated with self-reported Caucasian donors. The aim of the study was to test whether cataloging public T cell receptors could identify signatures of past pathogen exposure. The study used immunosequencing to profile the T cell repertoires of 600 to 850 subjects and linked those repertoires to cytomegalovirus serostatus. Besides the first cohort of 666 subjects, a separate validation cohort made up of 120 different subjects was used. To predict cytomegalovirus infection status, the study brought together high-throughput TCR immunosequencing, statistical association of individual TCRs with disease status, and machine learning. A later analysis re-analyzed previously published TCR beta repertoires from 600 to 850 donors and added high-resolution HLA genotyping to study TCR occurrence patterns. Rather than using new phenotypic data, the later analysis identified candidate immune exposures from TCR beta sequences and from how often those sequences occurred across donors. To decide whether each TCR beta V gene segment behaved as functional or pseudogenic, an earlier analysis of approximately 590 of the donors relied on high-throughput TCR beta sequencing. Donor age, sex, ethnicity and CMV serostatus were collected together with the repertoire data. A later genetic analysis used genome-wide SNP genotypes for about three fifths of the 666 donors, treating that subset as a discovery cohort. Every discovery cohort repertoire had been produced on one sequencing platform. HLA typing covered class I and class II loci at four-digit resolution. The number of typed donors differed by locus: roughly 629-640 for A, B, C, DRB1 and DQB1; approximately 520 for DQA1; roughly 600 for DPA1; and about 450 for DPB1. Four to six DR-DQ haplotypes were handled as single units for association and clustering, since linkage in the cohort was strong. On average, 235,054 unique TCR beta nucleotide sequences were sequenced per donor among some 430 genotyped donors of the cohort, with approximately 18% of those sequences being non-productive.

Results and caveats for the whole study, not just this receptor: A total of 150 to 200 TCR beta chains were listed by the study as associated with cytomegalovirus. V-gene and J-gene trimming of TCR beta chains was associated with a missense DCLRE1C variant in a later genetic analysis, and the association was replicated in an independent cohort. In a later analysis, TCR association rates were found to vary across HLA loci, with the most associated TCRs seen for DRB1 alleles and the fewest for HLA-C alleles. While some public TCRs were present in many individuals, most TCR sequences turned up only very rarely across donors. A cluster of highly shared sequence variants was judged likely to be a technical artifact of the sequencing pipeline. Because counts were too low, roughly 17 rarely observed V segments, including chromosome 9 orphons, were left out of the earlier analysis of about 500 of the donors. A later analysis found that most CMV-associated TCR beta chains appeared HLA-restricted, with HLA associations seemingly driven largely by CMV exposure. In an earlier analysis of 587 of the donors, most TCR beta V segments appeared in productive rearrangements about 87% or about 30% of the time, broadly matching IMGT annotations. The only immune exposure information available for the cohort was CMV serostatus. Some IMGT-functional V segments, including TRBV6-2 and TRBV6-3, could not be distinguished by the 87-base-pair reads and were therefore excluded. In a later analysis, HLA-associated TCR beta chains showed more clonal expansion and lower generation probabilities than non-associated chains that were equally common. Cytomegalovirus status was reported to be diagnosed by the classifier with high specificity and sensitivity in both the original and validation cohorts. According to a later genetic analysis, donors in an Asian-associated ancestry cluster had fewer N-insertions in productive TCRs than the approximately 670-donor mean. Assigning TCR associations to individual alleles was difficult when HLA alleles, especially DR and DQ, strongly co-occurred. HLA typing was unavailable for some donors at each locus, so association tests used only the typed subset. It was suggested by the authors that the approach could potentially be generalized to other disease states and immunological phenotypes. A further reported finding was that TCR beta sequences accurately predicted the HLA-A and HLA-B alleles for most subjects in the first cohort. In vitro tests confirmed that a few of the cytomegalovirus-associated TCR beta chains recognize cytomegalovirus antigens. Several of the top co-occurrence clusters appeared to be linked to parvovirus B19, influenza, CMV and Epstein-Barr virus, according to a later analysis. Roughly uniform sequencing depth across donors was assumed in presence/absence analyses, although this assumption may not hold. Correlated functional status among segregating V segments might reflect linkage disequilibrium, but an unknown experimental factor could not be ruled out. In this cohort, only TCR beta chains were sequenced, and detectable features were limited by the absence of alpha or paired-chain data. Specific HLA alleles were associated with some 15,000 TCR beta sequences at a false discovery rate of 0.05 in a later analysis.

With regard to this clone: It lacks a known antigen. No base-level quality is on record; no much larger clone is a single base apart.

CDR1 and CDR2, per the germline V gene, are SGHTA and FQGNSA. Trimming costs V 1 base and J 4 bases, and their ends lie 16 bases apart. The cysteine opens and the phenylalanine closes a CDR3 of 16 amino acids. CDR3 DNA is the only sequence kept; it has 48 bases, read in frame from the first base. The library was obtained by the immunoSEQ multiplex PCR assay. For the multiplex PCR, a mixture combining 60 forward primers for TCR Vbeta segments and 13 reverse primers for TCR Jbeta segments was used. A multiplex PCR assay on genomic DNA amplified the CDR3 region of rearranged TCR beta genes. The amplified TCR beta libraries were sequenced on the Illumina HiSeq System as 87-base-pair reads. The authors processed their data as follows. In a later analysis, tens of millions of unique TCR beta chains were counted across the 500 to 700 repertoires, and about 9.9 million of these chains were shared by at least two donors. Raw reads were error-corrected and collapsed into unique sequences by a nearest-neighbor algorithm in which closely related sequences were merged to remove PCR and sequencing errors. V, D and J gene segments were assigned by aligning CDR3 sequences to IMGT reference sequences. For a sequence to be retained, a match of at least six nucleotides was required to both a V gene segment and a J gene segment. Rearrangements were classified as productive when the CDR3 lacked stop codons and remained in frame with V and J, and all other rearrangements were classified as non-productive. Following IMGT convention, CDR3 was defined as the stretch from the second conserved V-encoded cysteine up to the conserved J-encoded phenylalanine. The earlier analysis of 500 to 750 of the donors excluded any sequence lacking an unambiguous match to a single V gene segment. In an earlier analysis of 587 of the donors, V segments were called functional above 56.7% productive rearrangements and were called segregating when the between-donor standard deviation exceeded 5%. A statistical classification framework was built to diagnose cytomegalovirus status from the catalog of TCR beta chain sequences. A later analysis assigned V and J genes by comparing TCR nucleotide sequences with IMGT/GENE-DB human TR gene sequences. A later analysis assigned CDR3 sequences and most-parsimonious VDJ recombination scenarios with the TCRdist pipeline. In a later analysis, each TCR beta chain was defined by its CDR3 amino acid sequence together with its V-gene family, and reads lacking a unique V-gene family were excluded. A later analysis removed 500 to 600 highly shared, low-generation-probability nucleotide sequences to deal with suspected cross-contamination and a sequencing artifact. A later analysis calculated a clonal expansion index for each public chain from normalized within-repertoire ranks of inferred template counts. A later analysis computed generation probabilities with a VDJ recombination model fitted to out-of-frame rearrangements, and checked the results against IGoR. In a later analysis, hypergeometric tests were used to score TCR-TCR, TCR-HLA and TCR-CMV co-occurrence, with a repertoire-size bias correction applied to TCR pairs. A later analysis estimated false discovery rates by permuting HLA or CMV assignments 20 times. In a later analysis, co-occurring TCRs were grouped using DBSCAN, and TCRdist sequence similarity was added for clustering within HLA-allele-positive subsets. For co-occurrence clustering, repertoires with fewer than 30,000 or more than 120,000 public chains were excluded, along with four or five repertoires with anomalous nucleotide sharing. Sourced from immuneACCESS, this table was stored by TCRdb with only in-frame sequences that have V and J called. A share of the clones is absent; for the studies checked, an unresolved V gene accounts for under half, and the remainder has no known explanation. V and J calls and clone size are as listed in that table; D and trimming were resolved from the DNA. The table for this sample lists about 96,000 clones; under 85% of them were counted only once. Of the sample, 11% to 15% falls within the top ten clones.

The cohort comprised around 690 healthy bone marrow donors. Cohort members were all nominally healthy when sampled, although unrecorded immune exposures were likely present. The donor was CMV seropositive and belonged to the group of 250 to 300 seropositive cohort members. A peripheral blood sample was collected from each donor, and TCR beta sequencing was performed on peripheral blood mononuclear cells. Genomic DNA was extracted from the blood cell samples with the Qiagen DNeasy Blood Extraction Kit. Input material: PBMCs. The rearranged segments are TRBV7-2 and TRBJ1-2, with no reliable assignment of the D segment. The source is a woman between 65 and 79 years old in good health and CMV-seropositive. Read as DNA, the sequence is TGTGCCAGCAGCTTAGGGTACAGCATTATTTCCTATGGCTACACCTTC. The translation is CASSLGYSIISYGYTF.